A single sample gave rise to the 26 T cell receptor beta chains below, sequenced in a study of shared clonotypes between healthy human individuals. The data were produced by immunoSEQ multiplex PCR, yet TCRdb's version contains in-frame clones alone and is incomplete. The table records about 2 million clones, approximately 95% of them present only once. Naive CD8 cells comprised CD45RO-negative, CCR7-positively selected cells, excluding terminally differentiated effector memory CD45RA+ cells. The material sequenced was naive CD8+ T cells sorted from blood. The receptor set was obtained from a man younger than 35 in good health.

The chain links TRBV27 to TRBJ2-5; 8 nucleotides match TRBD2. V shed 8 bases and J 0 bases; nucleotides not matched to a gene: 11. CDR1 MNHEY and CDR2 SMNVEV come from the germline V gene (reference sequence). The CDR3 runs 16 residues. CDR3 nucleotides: TGTGCCAGCGGACCTTCAGCGGGGGAGTACCAAGAGACCCAGTACTTC. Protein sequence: CASGPSAGEYQETQYF.

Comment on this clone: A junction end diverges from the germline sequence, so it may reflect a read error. Here the CDR3 reads CAYRTPNEKPFF. In DNA form, the CDR3 reads TGTGCCTACCGGACCCCTAATGAAAAACCGTTTTTT. The chain employs TRBV30 and TRBJ1-4, with D unresolved. The CDR3 runs 12 residues. Per germline, CDR1 GTSNPN and CDR2 SVGIG (reference sequence).

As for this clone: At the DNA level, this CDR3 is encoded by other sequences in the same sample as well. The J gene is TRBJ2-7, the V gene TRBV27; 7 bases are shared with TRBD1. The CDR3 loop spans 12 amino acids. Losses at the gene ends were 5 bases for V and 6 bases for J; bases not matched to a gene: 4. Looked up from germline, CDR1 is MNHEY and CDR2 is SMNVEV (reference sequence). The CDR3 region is CASSPTGSEQYF. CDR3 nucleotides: TGTGCCAGCAGTCCGACAGGGTCCGAGCAGTACTTC.

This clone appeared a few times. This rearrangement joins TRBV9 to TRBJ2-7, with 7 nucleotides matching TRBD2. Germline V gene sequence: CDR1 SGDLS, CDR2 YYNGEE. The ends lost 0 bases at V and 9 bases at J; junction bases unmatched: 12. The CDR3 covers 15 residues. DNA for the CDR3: TGTGCCAGCAGCGTAGACCCTAGCGGAGGCGAGGCGCAGTACTTC. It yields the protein CASSVDPSGGEAQYF.

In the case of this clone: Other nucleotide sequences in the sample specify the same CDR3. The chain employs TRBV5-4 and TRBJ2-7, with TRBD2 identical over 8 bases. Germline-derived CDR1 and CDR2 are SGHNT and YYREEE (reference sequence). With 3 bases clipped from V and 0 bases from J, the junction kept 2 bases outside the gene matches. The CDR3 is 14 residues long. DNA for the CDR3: TGTGCCAGCAGCTCCAGCGGGAGCTCCTACGAGCAGTACTTC. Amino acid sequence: CASSSSGSSYEQYF.

The CDR3 DNA reads as TGTGCCAGCAGCTGGGACAGGGAAGCGGGTGAGCAGTTCTTC. Residues: CASSWDREAGEQFF. This sequence joins TRBV5-6 and TRBJ2-1; 9 nucleotides align to TRBD1. J gave up 9 bases and V 3 bases, and 7 bases lay outside the gene matches. The CDR3 totals 14 residues. CDR1 and CDR2 from the germline V gene are SGHDT and YYEEEE.

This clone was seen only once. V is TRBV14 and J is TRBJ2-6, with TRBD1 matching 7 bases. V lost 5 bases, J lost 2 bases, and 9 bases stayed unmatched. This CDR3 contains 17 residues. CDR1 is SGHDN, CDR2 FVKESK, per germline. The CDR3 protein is CASSMTGPPPGANVLTF. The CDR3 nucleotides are TGTGCCAGCAGCATGACAGGGCCCCCACCTGGGGCCAACGTCCTGACTTTC.

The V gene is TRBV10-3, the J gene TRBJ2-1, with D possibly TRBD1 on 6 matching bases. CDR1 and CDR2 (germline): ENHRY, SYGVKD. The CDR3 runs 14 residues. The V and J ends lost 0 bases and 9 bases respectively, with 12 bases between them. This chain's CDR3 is CAISESAGVGEQFF. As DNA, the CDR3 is TGTGCCATCAGTGAGTCGGCAGGGGTGGGTGAGCAGTTCTTC.

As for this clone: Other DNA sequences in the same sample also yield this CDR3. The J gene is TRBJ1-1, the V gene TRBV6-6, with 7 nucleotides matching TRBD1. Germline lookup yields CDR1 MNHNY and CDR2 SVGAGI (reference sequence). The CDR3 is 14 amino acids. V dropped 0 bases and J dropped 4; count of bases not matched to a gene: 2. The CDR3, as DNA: TGTGCCAGCAGTTACTCAGCAGGGGGCACTGAAGCTTTCTTT. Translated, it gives CASSYSAGGTEAFF.

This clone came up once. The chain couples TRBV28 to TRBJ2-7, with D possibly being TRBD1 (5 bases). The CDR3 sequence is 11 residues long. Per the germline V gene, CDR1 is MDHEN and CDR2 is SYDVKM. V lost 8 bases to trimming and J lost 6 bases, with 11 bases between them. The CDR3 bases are TGTGCCAGCGGGCAGGGCTCCGAGCAGTACTTC. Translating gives CASGQGSEQYF.

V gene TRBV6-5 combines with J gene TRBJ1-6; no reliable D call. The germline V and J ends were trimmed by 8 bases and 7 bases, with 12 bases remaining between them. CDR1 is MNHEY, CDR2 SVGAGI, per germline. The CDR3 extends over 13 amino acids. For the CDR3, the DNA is TGTGCCAGCTCCGACACAGAGAATTCACCCCTCCACTTT. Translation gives CASSDTENSPLHF.

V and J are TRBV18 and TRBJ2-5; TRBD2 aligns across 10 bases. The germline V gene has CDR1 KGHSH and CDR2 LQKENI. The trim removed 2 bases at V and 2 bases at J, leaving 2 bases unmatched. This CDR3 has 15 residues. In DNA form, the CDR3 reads TGTGCCAGCTCACCAGCTAGCGGGAGACAAGAGACCCAGTACTTC. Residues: CASSPASGRQETQYF.

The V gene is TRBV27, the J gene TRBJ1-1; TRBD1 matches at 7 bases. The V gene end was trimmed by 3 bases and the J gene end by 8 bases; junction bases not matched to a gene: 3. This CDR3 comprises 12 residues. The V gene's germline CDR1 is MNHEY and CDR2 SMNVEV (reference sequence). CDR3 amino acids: CASSFWGQEAFF. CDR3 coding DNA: TGTGCCAGCAGTTTTTGGGGACAGGAAGCTTTCTTT.

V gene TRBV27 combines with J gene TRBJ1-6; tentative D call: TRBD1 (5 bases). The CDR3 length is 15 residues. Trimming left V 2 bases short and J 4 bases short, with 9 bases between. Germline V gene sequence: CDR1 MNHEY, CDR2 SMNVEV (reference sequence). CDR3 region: CASSLGPGYNSPLHF. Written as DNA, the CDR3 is TGTGCCAGCAGTTTAGGGCCAGGGTATAATTCACCCCTCCACTTT.

The CDR3 here is CASSFIAGERTDTQYF. CDR3 DNA sequence: TGTGCCAGCAGTTTCATAGCGGGGGAGCGCACAGATACGCAGTATTTT. The chain couples TRBV4-2 to TRBJ2-3; 9 bases line up with TRBD2. Germline V lookup: CDR1 LGHNA, CDR2 YNFKEQ. V lost 6 bases to trimming and J lost 1 base; unmatched junction nucleotides: 8. The CDR3 sequence is 16 residues long.

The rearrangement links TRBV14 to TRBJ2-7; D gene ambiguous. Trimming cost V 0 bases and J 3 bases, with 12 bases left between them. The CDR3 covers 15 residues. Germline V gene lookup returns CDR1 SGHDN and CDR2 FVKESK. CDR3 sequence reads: CASSQDSSFYYEQYF. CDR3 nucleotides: TGTGCCAGCAGCCAAGATAGCAGTTTTTACTACGAGCAGTACTTC.

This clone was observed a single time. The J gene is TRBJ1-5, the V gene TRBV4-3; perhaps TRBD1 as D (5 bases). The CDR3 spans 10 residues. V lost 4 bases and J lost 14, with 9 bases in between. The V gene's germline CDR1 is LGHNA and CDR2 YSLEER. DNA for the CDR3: TGCGCCAGCAGCCCCGGGGGAGAGCATTTT. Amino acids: CASSPGGEHF.

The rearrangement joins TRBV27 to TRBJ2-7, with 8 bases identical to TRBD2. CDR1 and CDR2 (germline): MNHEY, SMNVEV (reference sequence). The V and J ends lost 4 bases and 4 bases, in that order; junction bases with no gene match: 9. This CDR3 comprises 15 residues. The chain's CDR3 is CASSSGLASAYEQYF. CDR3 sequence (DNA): TGTGCCAGCAGTTCCGGACTAGCAAGTGCTTACGAGCAGTACTTC.

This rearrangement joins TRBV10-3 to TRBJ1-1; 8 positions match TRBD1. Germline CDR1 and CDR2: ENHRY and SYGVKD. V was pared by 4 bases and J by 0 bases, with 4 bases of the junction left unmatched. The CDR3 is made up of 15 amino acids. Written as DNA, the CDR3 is TGTGCCATCAGTGCTGGACAGGGACTGAACACTGAAGCTTTCTTT. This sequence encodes CAISAGQGLNTEAFF.

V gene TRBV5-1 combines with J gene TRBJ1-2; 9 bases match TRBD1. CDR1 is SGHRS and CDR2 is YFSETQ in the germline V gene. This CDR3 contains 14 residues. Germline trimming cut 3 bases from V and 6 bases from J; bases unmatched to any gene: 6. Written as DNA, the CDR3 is TGCGCCAGCAGCTGGGACAGGGCCGCGGATGGCTACACCTTC. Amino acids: CASSWDRAADGYTF.

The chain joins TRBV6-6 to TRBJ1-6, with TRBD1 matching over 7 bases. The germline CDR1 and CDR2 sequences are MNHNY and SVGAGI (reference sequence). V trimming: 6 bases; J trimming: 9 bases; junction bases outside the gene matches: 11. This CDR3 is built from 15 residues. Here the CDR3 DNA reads TGTGCCAGCAGCAACACAGGGGTCTCGCTTTCACCCCTCCACTTT. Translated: CASSNTGVSLSPLHF.

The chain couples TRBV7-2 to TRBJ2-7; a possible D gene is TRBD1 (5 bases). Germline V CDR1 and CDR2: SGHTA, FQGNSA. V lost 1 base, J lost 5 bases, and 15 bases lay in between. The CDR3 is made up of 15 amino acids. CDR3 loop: CASSLDAGLVNEQYF. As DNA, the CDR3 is TGTGCCAGCAGCTTAGATGCAGGGTTGGTCAACGAGCAGTACTTC.

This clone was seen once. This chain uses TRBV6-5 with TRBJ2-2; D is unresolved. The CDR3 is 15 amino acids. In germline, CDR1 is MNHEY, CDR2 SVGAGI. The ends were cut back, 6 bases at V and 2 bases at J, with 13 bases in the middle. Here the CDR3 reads CASSILGSNTGELFF. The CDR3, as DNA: TGTGCCAGCAGCATCCTAGGCTCTAACACCGGGGAGCTGTTTTTT.

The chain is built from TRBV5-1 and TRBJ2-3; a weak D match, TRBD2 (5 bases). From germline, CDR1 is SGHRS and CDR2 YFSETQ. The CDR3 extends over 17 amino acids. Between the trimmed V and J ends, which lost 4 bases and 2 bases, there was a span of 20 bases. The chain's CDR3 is CASSTLTLERHTDTQYF. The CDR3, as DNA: TGCGCCAGCAGCACCTTGACTCTAGAGCGGCACACAGATACGCAGTATTTT.

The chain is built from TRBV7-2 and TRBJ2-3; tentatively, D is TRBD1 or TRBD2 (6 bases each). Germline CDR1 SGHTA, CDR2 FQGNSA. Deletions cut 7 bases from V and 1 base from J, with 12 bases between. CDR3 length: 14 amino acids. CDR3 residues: CASTTGGGTDTQYF. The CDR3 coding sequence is TGTGCCAGCACCACCGGGGGCGGCACAGATACGCAGTATTTT.

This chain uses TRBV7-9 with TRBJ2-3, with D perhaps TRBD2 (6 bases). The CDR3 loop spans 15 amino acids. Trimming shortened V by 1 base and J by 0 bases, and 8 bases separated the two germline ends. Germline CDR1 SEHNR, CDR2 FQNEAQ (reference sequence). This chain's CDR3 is CASSLGGVSTDTQYF. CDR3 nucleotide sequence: TGTGCCAGCAGCTTAGGGGGGGTTAGCACAGATACGCAGTATTTT.